The 8 T cell receptor beta chains below were found in one sample sequenced in a study of blood T cell repertoires in COVID-19. TCRdb's table, derived via immunoSEQ multiplex PCR, lists solely in-frame clones and lacks some. Among roughly 500,000 clones listed, more than 75% were seen once. Sequencing was done on a sample of PBMCs or T cells enriched from blood (not recorded which). These receptor sequences come from a woman between 40 and 50 years old who had recovered from COVID-19.

The CDR3, as DNA: TGTGCCAGCAGCTTAGACACTTCCAACGGGGCCAAAAACATTCAGTACTTC. It encodes CASSLDTSNGAKNIQYF. The chain joins TRBV13 to TRBJ2-4; D not certain. The V gene's germline CDR1 is PRHDT and CDR2 FYEKMQ (reference sequence). With 1 base removed from V and 1 base from J, the gap between germline ends came to 14 bases. CDR3 length: 17 amino acids.

V is TRBV29-1 and J is TRBJ1-4; the D gene is possibly TRBD1 (6 bases). The CDR3 sequence is 13 residues long. The V gene's germline CDR1 is SQVTM and CDR2 ANQGSEA. V shed 5 bases and J shed 10 bases, with 17 bases lying between them. CDR3 residues: CSVPGQFTGKLFF. CDR3 nucleotide sequence: TGCAGCGTTCCCGGACAGTTCACGGGAAAACTGTTTTTT.

The chain carries TRBV7-2 and TRBJ1-4; TRBD1 matches 10 bases. Germline CDR1 and CDR2: SGHTA and FQGNSA. This CDR3 is 15 amino acids long. V trimming: 6 bases; J trimming: 6 bases; junction bases outside the gene matches: 7. CDR3 bases: TGTGCCAGCAGTCCTACCGGGACAGGGGATGAAAAACTGTTTTTT. Translation: CASSPTGTGDEKLFF.

This clone has just a few counts. The rearrangement links TRBV4-3 to TRBJ2-2; tentatively, D is TRBD1 (5 bases). V lost 0 bases and J lost 8, with 16 bases in between. The CDR3 has 16 residues. Per germline, CDR1 LGHNA and CDR2 YSLEER. CDR3 in amino acids: CASSQDLDQRTGELFF. In DNA form, the CDR3 reads TGCGCCAGCAGCCAAGATCTGGACCAACGGACAGGGGAGCTGTTTTTT.

The chain joins TRBV19 to TRBJ1-5; 8 positions match TRBD1. Losses at the gene ends were 5 bases for V and 2 bases for J; bases not matched to a gene: 14. From germline, CDR1 is LNHDA and CDR2 SQIVND (reference sequence). This CDR3 comprises 18 residues. CDR3 sequence: CASSSDPRTGLGNQPQHF. CDR3 nucleotide sequence: TGTGCCAGTAGTTCCGATCCGAGGACAGGGTTAGGCAATCAGCCCCAGCATTTT.

The chain couples TRBV2 to TRBJ1-2; D uncertain. With 1 base removed from V and 4 bases from J, the gap between germline ends came to 22 bases. The CDR3 runs 18 residues. Germline V CDR1 and CDR2: SNHLY, FYNNEI. The CDR3 loop reads CASSEDYLFKREPYGYTF. CDR3 sequence (DNA): TGTGCCAGCAGTGAAGACTACCTTTTCAAGAGGGAACCCTATGGCTACACCTTC.

This chain joins TRBV5-4 and TRBJ2-1; D is perhaps TRBD2 (6 bases). The CDR3 consists of 15 residues. Trimming pared 0 bases from V and 5 bases from J, leaving 12 bases between. The germline V gene encodes CDR1 SGHNT and CDR2 YYREEE (reference sequence). In nucleotides, the CDR3 is TGTGCCAGCAGCTTGGTGTTGCGGGACCACAATGAGCAGTTCTTC. Encoded protein: CASSLVLRDHNEQFF.

This chain uses TRBV29-1 with TRBJ1-2; TRBD1 is a possible D gene (5 bases). V was trimmed by 2 bases and J by 4 bases, leaving 11 bases between them. Germline CDR1 is SQVTM and CDR2 is ANQGSEA. The CDR3 covers 13 residues. The CDR3 nucleotides are TGCAGCGTTGAACTTGCAGGGTCCTATGGCTACACCTTC. It yields the protein CSVELAGSYGYTF.